This TCR beta chain is from a study of T cell responses to AZD1222 COVID-19 vaccine. General study results and limits: Clonal diversity was possibly underestimated, and white British individuals and females predominated among donors.

Profiling relied on immunoSEQ multiplex PCR, and the TCRdb table lists in-frame clones only, not all of them. The sample has around 110,000 clones, approximately 83% seen once. Between the trimmed V and J ends, which lost 4 bases and 6 bases, there was a span of 15 bases. CDR1 is SNHLY and CDR2 is FYNNEI in the germline V gene. CDR3 length: 14 residues. About this clone itself: Its matching antigen is unknown.

The sequence derives from an adult in good health. The V gene is TRBV2, the J gene TRBJ1-1; the D is unclear. Here the sequenced sample was peripheral blood, taken on day 0 of MenACWY control vaccination. CDR3: CASSGGRVTPEAFF. CDR3 DNA: TGTGCCAGCAGTGGGGGTAGGGTAACGCCTGAAGCTTTCTTT. Full variable domain (outside the CDR3, taken from reference TRBV2 and TRBJ1-1): EPEVTQTPSHQVTQMGQEVILRCVPISNHLYFYWYRQILGQKVEFLVSFYNNEISEKSEIFDDQFSVERPDGSNFTLKIRSTKLEDSAMYFCASSGGRVTPEAFFGQGTRLTVV.